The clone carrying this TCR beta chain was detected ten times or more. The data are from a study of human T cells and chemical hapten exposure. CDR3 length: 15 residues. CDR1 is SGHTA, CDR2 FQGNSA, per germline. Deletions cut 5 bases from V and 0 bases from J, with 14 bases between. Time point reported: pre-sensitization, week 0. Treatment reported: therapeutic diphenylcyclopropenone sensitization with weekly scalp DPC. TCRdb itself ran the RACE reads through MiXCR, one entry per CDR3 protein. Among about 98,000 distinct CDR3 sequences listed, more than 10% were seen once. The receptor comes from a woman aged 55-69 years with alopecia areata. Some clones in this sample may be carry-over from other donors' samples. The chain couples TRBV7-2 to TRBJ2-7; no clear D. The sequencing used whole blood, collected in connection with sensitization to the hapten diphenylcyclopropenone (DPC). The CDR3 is CASSATVFSSYEQYF. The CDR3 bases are TGTGCCAGCAGCGCTACGGTTTTTAGCTCCTACGAGCAGTACTTC.